This paragraph reports one T cell receptor beta chain. Measured with immunoSEQ multiplex PCR; TCRdb has only the in-frame clones, and not every one. The table shows roughly 63,000 clones, with 89% occurring only once. J was trimmed by 7 bases and V by 3 bases; bases with no gene match: 5. The length of the CDR3 is 14 residues. The germline V gene has CDR1 SGHVS and CDR2 FQNEAQ. The data were obtained in a study of cytomegalovirus exposure and HLA in healthy donors. What was sequenced was PBMCs. The TCR sequence derives from a woman between 18 and 29 years old in good health and CMV-seronegative. This chain connects TRBV7-8 to TRBJ1-3; 8 bases match TRBD1. The CDR3 DNA sequence: TGTGCCAGCAGCTTGGACAGGGTGCGGAACACCATATATTTT. This gives the protein CASSLDRVRNTIYF.